This is a list of T cell receptor beta chains from one sample in a study of OX40 agonist ivuxolimab in advanced cancers. Profiled with immunoSEQ multiplex PCR; TCRdb holds only in-frame clones, not every one. Among about 86,000 clones, about 90% were seen once, and the ten largest hold roughly 1.1%. This sample comprised CD4+ or CD8+ T cells sorted from blood, obtained in a trial of the OX40 agonist ivuxolimab. The origin of the receptors is an adult with an advanced solid tumor such as melanoma, head and neck, liver or kidney cancer. Both conserved end residues are part of each CDR3.

j_gene: TRBJ2-1; v_gene: TRBV30; CDR3aa: CAWSSGLSNEQFF
j_gene: TRBJ2-3; v_gene: TRBV30; CDR3aa: CAWSIRELGTDTQYF
j_gene: TRBJ2-1; v_gene: TRBV19; CDR3aa: CASSSPDRGPNNEQFF
j_gene: TRBJ2-3; v_gene: TRBV19; CDR3aa: CASIPPGQGRDTQYF
j_gene: TRBJ2-3; v_gene: TRBV6-6; CDR3aa: CASSTNSRVDTQYF
j_gene: TRBJ1-5; v_gene: TRBV6-5; CDR3aa: CASSSRGINQPQHF
j_gene: TRBJ1-5; v_gene: TRBV7-2; CDR3aa: CASSLAPYSNQPQHF
j_gene: TRBJ2-1; v_gene: TRBV6-6; CDR3aa: CASTDWNNEQFF
j_gene: TRBJ2-3; v_gene: TRBV6-6; CDR3aa: CATKPGATTDTQYF
j_gene: TRBJ1-5; v_gene: TRBV7-2; CDR3aa: CASSLGDQPQHF
j_gene: TRBJ2-5; v_gene: TRBV9; CDR3aa: CASSVSGSVSETQYF
j_gene: TRBJ2-1; v_gene: TRBV29-1; CDR3aa: CSVGSGAAAVRNEQFF
j_gene: TRBJ2-1; v_gene: TRBV2; CDR3aa: CASRTDPTYNEQFF
j_gene: TRBJ2-2; v_gene: TRBV10-3; CDR3aa: CAISGEATSTGELFF
j_gene: TRBJ2-2; v_gene: TRBV6-4; CDR3aa: CASSAFSGNTGELFF
j_gene: TRBJ2-1; v_gene: TRBV25-1; CDR3aa: CASSEFRGGSYNEQFF
j_gene: TRBJ2-1; v_gene: TRBV30; CDR3aa: CAWSVLGGTNYNEQFF
j_gene: TRBJ2-5; v_gene: TRBV11-3; CDR3aa: CASSLYGQETQYF
j_gene: TRBJ2-1; v_gene: TRBV7-9; CDR3aa: CASSLSAGGTYNEQFF
j_gene: TRBJ1-2; v_gene: TRBV9; CDR3aa: CASSDREGKGYTF
j_gene: TRBJ2-2; v_gene: TRBV7-2; CDR3aa: CASSPGQGYGELFF
j_gene: TRBJ1-5; v_gene: TRBV5-8; CDR3aa: CASSPPLVLQPQHF
j_gene: TRBJ2-7; v_gene: TRBV5-1; CDR3aa: CASSFSSGRGSSYEQYF
j_gene: TRBJ1-5; v_gene: TRBV19; CDR3aa: CASSFRDGSNQPQHF
j_gene: TRBJ1-1; v_gene: TRBV6-5; CDR3aa: CASSYGLGRTEAFF
j_gene: TRBJ2-1; v_gene: TRBV18; CDR3aa: CASSPPGLAGDEQFF
j_gene: TRBJ2-3; v_gene: TRBV19; CDR3aa: CASSRQGGTDTQYF
j_gene: TRBJ2-7; v_gene: TRBV5-1; CDR3aa: CASSQVQASYEQYF
j_gene: TRBJ2-1; v_gene: TRBV7-9; CDR3aa: CASSLDVSYNEQFF
j_gene: TRBJ2-5; v_gene: TRBV5-1; CDR3aa: CASSLPTGARETQYF
j_gene: TRBJ2-4; v_gene: TRBV5-4; CDR3aa: CASSPGGSPQNIQYF
j_gene: TRBJ2-7; v_gene: TRBV11-2; CDR3aa: CASSGPGPYEQYF
j_gene: TRBJ1-1; v_gene: TRBV28; CDR3aa: CATEVNTEAFF
j_gene: TRBJ2-1; v_gene: TRBV7-9; CDR3aa: CASSLETALLFF
j_gene: TRBJ2-3; v_gene: TRBV9; CDR3aa: CASSVVGDTQYF
j_gene: TRBJ2-7; v_gene: TRBV5-4; CDR3aa: CASSFGGDRAYEQYF
j_gene: TRBJ2-7; v_gene: TRBV7-2; CDR3aa: CASSSGTSGRPDF
j_gene: TRBJ2-7; v_gene: TRBV5-5; CDR3aa: CASSPGLRRPSYEQYF
j_gene: TRBJ2-2; v_gene: TRBV5-1; CDR3aa: CASSHSRTGTARTGELFF
j_gene: TRBJ2-1; v_gene: TRBV5-1; CDR3aa: CASTLAGGPYEQFF
j_gene: TRBJ1-5; v_gene: TRBV4-1; CDR3aa: CASSLQGSVDNQPQHF
j_gene: TRBJ2-7; v_gene: TRBV4-2; CDR3aa: CASSPRRLAGVDEQYF
j_gene: TRBJ1-1; v_gene: TRBV5-4; CDR3aa: CASSRSNTEAFF
j_gene: TRBJ2-3; v_gene: TRBV11-3; CDR3aa: CASSSYSGSPDTQYF
j_gene: TRBJ1-2; v_gene: TRBV5-1; CDR3aa: CASSLTEKSGYTF
j_gene: TRBJ2-6; v_gene: TRBV6-5; CDR3aa: CASRSGPSNVLTF
j_gene: TRBJ2-2; v_gene: TRBV10-3; CDR3aa: CAISVAGRTGELFF
j_gene: TRBJ2-5; v_gene: TRBV6-1; CDR3aa: CASSVEASGSAKYF